These T cell receptor beta chains were read from a single sample in a study of beta chain features in type 1 diabetes. TCRdb keeps only in-frame clones here, not all; method: immunoSEQ multiplex PCR. This table holds around 130,000 clones, 15% to 20% found once. What was sequenced was central memory CD4+ T cells from blood. The source is a man aged 25-45 years with type 1 diabetes. The CDR3 runs from the conserved cysteine through the conserved F or W. A D gene is named only where the DNA matches it firmly. Some rows mark clone size as missing; the rest say once, few, many or name a class of expanded clone.

>few|-|TRBJ2-3|TRBV5-1
CASETQGWGTDTQYF
TGCGCCAGCGAAACCCAGGGTTGGGGCACAGATACGCAGTATTTT
>many|-|TRBJ2-1|TRBV10-3
CAISDYNEQFF
TGTGCCATCAGTGACTACAATGAGCAGTTCTTC
>-|-|TRBJ2-5|TRBV2
CASSEGDQETQYF
TGTGCCAGCAGTGAAGGGGATCAAGAGACCCAGTACTTC
>-|-|TRBJ2-3|TRBV6-1
CASSEARGLTDTQYF
TGTGCCAGCAGTGAAGCACGGGGCCTCACAGATACGCAGTATTTT
>many|TRBD1|TRBJ2-7|TRBV6-5
CASTGPLADRRFYF
TGTGCCAGCACTGGACCCCTTGCGGACAGGCGATTCTACTTC
>many|TRBD1|TRBJ1-2|TRBV27
CASSPGQGNSYGYTF
TGTGCCAGCAGTCCCGGACAGGGGAATTCATATGGCTACACCTTC
>few|-|TRBJ2-1|TRBV6-1
CATKWGVEYNEQFF
TGTGCCACGAAATGGGGGGTGGAGTACAATGAGCAGTTCTTC
>few|-|TRBJ2-7|TRBV6-5
CASSYSAAGDPYEQYF
TGTGCCAGCAGTTACTCGGCGGCAGGGGACCCTTACGAGCAGTACTTC
>few|TRBD1|TRBJ1-5|TRBV7-2
CASSPDRYSNQPQHF
TGTGCCAGCAGCCCGGACAGGTATAGCAATCAGCCCCAGCATTTT
>-|-|TRBJ1-1|TRBV6-5
CASTLTGNTEAFF
TGTGCCAGCACCTTGACAGGGAACACTGAAGCTTTCTTT
>few|-|TRBJ2-2|TRBV29-1
CSVERGGELFF
TGCAGCGTTGAACGGGGCGGGGAGCTGTTTTTT
>-|-|TRBJ2-3|TRBV20-1
CSGRGADTQYF
TGCTCAGGCAGGGGCGCAGATACGCAGTATTTT
>many|-|TRBJ2-1|TRBV29-1
CSVRKEIYNEQFF
TGCAGCGTTCGGAAAGAAATATACAATGAGCAGTTCTTC
>-|TRBD1|TRBJ2-1|TRBV4-1
CASRGDRVYNEQFF
TGCGCCAGCAGGGGGGACAGGGTGTACAATGAGCAGTTCTTC
>few|-|TRBJ2-7|TRBV6-1
CATKGGPREQYF
TGTGCCACCAAGGGGGGTCCAAGGGAGCAGTACTTC
>few|TRBD1|TRBJ2-2|TRBV30
CALHDRANTGELFF
TGTGCCTTACATGACAGGGCGAACACCGGGGAGCTGTTTTTT
>-|TRBD1|TRBJ1-1|TRBV29-1
CSAMAQGGTEAFF
TGCAGCGCCATGGCCCAGGGGGGGACTGAAGCTTTCTTT
>-|TRBD1|TRBJ2-7|TRBV6-5
CASSYRTGAGPYEQYF
TGTGCCAGCAGTTACCGGACAGGGGCAGGCCCCTACGAGCAGTACTTC
>-|-|TRBJ1-6|TRBV4-3
CASSQDDGYSPLHF
TGCGCCAGCAGCCAAGATGATGGTTATTCACCCCTCCACTTT
>-|-|TRBJ1-6|TRBV5-1
CASSDLQPQGSPLHF
TGCGCCAGCAGCGACCTACAGCCCCAGGGTTCACCCCTCCACTTT
>few|-|TRBJ1-5|TRBV7-2
CASSFHQNQPQHF
TGTGCCAGCAGCTTCCATCAGAATCAGCCCCAGCATTTT
>-|TRBD1|TRBJ2-7|TRBV4-1
CASSHTGDYEQYF
TGCGCCAGCAGCCACACAGGGGACTACGAGCAGTACTTC
>-|-|TRBJ2-3|TRBV6-5
CASSEGSDTQYF
TGTGCCAGCAGTGAGGGGTCAGATACGCAGTATTTT
>many|-|TRBJ1-2|TRBV7-2
CASSLMAGDYGYTF
TGTGCCAGCAGCTTAATGGCCGGCGACTATGGCTACACCTTC
>once|TRBD1|TRBJ2-7|TRBV11-2
CASSITGTGPYEQYF
TGTGCCAGCAGCATTACCGGGACAGGACCCTACGAGCAGTACTTC
>few|TRBD1|TRBJ1-2|TRBV7-3
CASSTRTGNGYTF
TGTGCCAGCAGCACCCGGACAGGGAACGGCTACACCTTC
>few|-|TRBJ2-5|TRBV11-3
CASSVGRETQYF
TGTGCCAGCAGCGTAGGGCGAGAGACCCAGTACTTC
>few|TRBD2|TRBJ2-5|TRBV30
CAWSVVPGGSGTQYF
TGTGCCTGGAGTGTAGTCCCGGGGGGGTCCGGGACCCAGTACTTC
>-|TRBD2|TRBJ2-5|TRBV18
CASSPRGGSRETQYF
TGTGCCAGCTCACCACGGGGGGGTAGTCGAGAGACCCAGTACTTC
>medium-sized|-|TRBJ2-1|TRBV7-9
CASSPPFRRGNEQFF
TGTGCCAGCAGCCCCCCCTTCAGACGGGGGAATGAGCAGTTCTTC
>few|-|TRBJ2-7|TRBV25-1
CASSLQGPYEQYF
TGTGCCAGCAGTCTACAGGGACCCTACGAGCAGTACTTC
>-|-|TRBJ2-3|TRBV29-1
CTYSRTDTQYF
TGCACCTACTCCCGCACAGATACGCAGTATTTT
>few|TRBD1|TRBJ1-1|TRBV29-1
CSVVEGAANTEAFF
TGCAGCGTTGTCGAGGGGGCGGCGAACACTGAAGCTTTCTTT
>-|TRBD1|TRBJ2-1|TRBV7-3
CASSPRTGGGHEQFF
TGTGCCAGCAGCCCTCGGACAGGGGGGGGTCATGAGCAGTTCTTC
>many|TRBD2|TRBJ2-5|TRBV2
CASTRTSGETQYF
TGTGCCAGCACCAGGACTAGCGGGGAGACCCAGTACTTC
>-|-|TRBJ2-7|TRBV19
CASKSATGPSYEQYF
TGTGCCAGTAAATCAGCGACAGGACCATCCTACGAGCAGTACTTC
>few|TRBD1|TRBJ2-3|TRBV4-3
CASSPQGADTQYF
TGCGCCAGCAGCCCGCAGGGGGCAGATACGCAGTATTTT
>few|-|TRBJ1-4|TRBV7-8
CASSRAGGTGIKEKLFF
TGTGCCAGCAGTCGGGCGGGTGGTACAGGGATTAAGGAAAAACTGTTTTTT
>-|TRBD1|TRBJ2-7|TRBV23-1
CASSQSRRGRGEQYF
TGCGCCAGCAGTCAATCCCGCAGGGGGCGCGGGGAGCAGTACTTC
>few|-|TRBJ2-3|TRBV7-9
CASSLHSSSTDTQYF
TGTGCCAGCAGCTTACACAGTTCTAGCACAGATACGCAGTATTTT
>-|TRBD1|TRBJ2-3|TRBV29-1
CSVDGTVTDTQYF
TGCAGCGTTGACGGGACAGTCACAGATACGCAGTATTTT
>few|TRBD2|TRBJ2-5|TRBV5-1
CASSLDGLAGSETQYF
TGCGCCAGCAGCTTGGACGGACTAGCGGGATCAGAGACCCAGTACTTC
>few|-|TRBJ2-5|TRBV18
CASSPLEGETQYF
TGTGCCAGCTCACCATTAGAGGGGGAGACCCAGTACTTC